This paragraph covers one T cell receptor beta chain sequence. Its antigen is unknown. This sample was taken from a study of post-analysis software for immune sequencing data. Study information: The disease courses covered relapsing-remitting, secondary progressive and progressive-relapsing multiple sclerosis. Study-wide findings and caveats: Those with multiple sclerosis, the patient group, showed significantly lower normalized Chao1 diversity than controls. Elevated frequency relative to controls characterized several TRBV segments in patients, TRBV5-6, TRBV5-1 and TRBV20-1 among them.

Germline loops: CDR1 SGHVS, CDR2 FNYEAQ. The CDR3 runs 15 residues. V was pared by 4 bases and J by 6 bases, with 8 bases of the junction left unmatched. TCR beta cDNA libraries had unique molecular identifiers. Some 450,000 cDNA molecules were recovered from an input of roughly 0.95 to 11 million T cells. One entry per CDR3 protein, called by TCRdb with MiXCR from the PCR reads. The repertoire holds 400,000 to 500,000 distinct CDR3 sequences, with 30% to 40% as singletons. This TCR derives from a girl aged 2 to 10 with multiple sclerosis. The sample consisted of blood. The chain uses TRBV7-6 and TRBJ1-2; 10 nucleotides agree with TRBD1. CDR3 sequence: CASSSRQGASDGYTF. In DNA, the CDR3 is TGTGCCAGCAGCTCTAGACAGGGGGCGAGCGATGGCTACACCTTC. The complete variable domain, with remaining parts taken from reference TRBV7-6 and TRBJ1-2, reads GAGVSQSPRYKVTKRGQDVALRCDPISGHVSLYWYRQALGQGPEFLTYFNYEAQQDKSGLPNDRFSAERPEGSISTLTIQRTEQRDSAMYRCASSSRQGASDGYTFGSGTRLTVV.